A single sample gave rise to the 24 T cell receptor beta chains below, sequenced in a study of Graves' ophthalmopathy and Graves' hyperthyroidism. RNA transcripts served as template for amplifying TCR beta CDR3 sequences. In the first round, RT-PCR was carried out with HTBI primers, and a multiplex PCR formed the second round. TCRdb processed the multiplex PCR reads anew with MiXCR; each CDR3 protein has one entry. Here the sample spans approximately 700,000 distinct CDR3 sequences, over 40% being singletons. Material: peripheral blood. Receptors were obtained from an adult man with Graves' ophthalmopathy.

This clonotype was counted at least ten times. The chain carries TRBV12-3 or TRBV12-4 and TRBJ1-5; TRBD1 agrees at 7 bases. J gave up 7 bases and V 5 bases, and 5 bases lay outside the gene matches. The CDR3 extends over 13 amino acids. The CDR3 nucleotides are TGTGCCAGCAGTCGACAGGGCCGGCAGCCCCAGCATTTT. Amino acid sequence: CASSRQGRQPQHF.

This clonotype was observed many times. The rearrangement uses TRBV19 and TRBJ1-1, with a weak D call TRBD1 (5 bases). The CDR3 totals 15 residues. Deletions cut 5 bases from V and 1 base from J, with 14 bases between. The germline gives CDR1 LNHDA, CDR2 SQIVND (reference sequence). This chain's CDR3 is CASSYLGGANTEAFF. CDR3 in DNA: TGTGCCAGTAGTTACCTAGGAGGGGCGAACACTGAAGCTTTCTTT.

V is TRBV30 and J is TRBJ2-7; 7 bases match TRBD1. Germline lookup yields CDR1 GTSNPN and CDR2 SVGIG (reference sequence). The CDR3 extends over 15 amino acids. The V gene end was trimmed by 3 bases and the J gene end by 2 bases; junction bases not matched to a gene: 10. DNA of the CDR3: TGTGCCTGGAGGATCGGACAGGCTAATACCTACGAGCAGTACTTC. This translates into CAWRIGQANTYEQYF. The variable domain in full, with the rest retrieved from reference TRBV30 and TRBJ2-7, is SQTIHQWPATLVQPVGSPLSLECTVEGTSNPNLYWYRQAAGRGLQLLFYSVGIGQISSEVPQNLSASRPQDRQFILSSKKLLLSDSGFYLCAWRIGQANTYEQYFGPGTRLTVT.

This clonotype appeared a single time. This CDR3 is missing its conserved last phenylalanine or tryptophan, likely due to a read error. No DNA is shown, since the ends of the CDR3 on it are uncertain; the CDR3 is the one TCRdb lists. The gene calls are TRBV7-8 and TRBJ1-4. The germline gives CDR1 SGHVS, CDR2 FQNEAQ. The CDR3 numbers 8 amino acids, ends counted. Here the CDR3 reads CASSSSGV.

The rearrangement uses TRBV5-1 and TRBJ2-2; TRBD1 matches 9 bases. V shed 4 bases, J shed 5 bases, and the junction held 9 bases outside the gene matches. This CDR3 region has 16 residues. Germline V lookup: CDR1 SGHRS, CDR2 YFSETQ. CDR3 nucleotides: TGCGCCAGCAGCCACTACCGGACAGGGGTAACCGGGGAGCTGTTTTTT. Translation gives CASSHYRTGVTGELFF.

In its sample, this clonotype was seen once. This may come from a read error, since a much larger clone is one base off. The chain carries TRBV5-1 and TRBJ1-2; D is uncertain. CDR1 and CDR2 from the germline V gene are SGHRS and YFSETQ. V gave up 4 bases and J gave up 5 bases, with 15 bases separating them. The CDR3 is made up of 14 amino acids. The CDR3 sequence is CASSGTDGVYGYTF. CDR3 DNA sequence: TGCGCCAGCAGCGGAACCGACGGAGTTTATGGCTACACCTTC.

The chain combines TRBV2 with TRBJ2-2; 14 bases agree with TRBD2. The germline gives CDR1 SNHLY, CDR2 FYNNEI. Trimming cost V 6 bases and J 3 bases; bases outside gene matches: 6. The CDR3 has 17 amino acids. Written as DNA, the CDR3 is TGTGCCAGCAGCTTCAGGGGACTAGCGGGAGACACCGGGGAGCTGTTTTTT. Protein product: CASSFRGLAGDTGELFF.

This clonotype was seen only once. The chain joins TRBV29-1 to TRBJ2-5; tentatively, D is TRBD1 (6 bases). Trimming took 6 bases from V and 7 from J, leaving 15 bases between them. Looked up from germline, CDR1 is SQVTM and CDR2 is ANQGSEA. CDR3 length equals 12 residues. The CDR3 loop reads CSVTRGMGTQYF. The CDR3 nucleotides are TGCAGCGTCACCAGGGGCATGGGGACCCAGTACTTC.

The rearrangement joins TRBV15 to TRBJ2-6, with D perhaps matching TRBD1 or TRBD2 (5 bases each). The V gene lost 2 bases and the J gene lost 2 bases, with 10 bases spanning the gap. The germline V gene encodes CDR1 LNHNV and CDR2 YYDKDF (reference sequence). The length of the CDR3 is 16 residues. CDR3 loop: CATSRRRGAGANVLTF. The CDR3 coding sequence is TGTGCCACCAGCAGACGTAGAGGGGCTGGGGCCAACGTCCTGACTTTC.

The gene calls are TRBV12-3 or TRBV12-4 and TRBJ2-2; a possible D gene is TRBD2 (5 bases). The CDR3 has 12 amino acids. Trimming left V 5 bases short and J 4 bases short, with 5 bases between. CDR3 protein: CASSGSTGELFF. The CDR3, as DNA: TGTGCCAGCAGTGGGAGCACCGGGGAGCTGTTTTTT.

This clonotype was observed many times. This chain uses TRBV7-6 with TRBJ2-5; D perhaps matches TRBD2 (7 bases). The CDR3 is 14 residues long. Trimming cost V 5 bases and J 9 bases, with 19 bases left between them. CDR1 SGHVS and CDR2 FNYEAQ come from the germline V gene. Here the CDR3 reads CASSITRQAGAQYF. The DNA of the CDR3 is TGTGCCAGCAGCATAACCAGACAGGCGGGGGCCCAGTACTTC.

Ten or more counts support this clonotype. This rearrangement joins TRBV7-3 to TRBJ1-1; D ambiguous. Per germline, CDR1 SGHTA and CDR2 FQGTGA. This CDR3 has 13 residues. The V and J ends lost 6 bases and 5 bases respectively, with 13 bases between them. CDR3 in amino acids: CASSPYERTEAFF. The CDR3 DNA reads TGTGCCAGCAGTCCCTATGAGAGGACTGAAGCTTTCTTT.

This clonotype was detected many times. This chain connects TRBV25-1 to TRBJ2-7, with D uncertain. Trimming removed 4 bases from V and 1 base from J, with 14 bases in between. The CDR3 sequence is 15 residues long. Germline V gene data show CDR1 as MGHDK and CDR2 as SYGVNS. The CDR3 nucleotides read TGTGCCAGCAGTGGTAATCCTGTCAGTTCCTACGAGCAGTACTTC. This gives the protein CASSGNPVSSYEQYF.

Concerning this clonotype itself: Possible read error: a much larger clone is one base away. The J gene is TRBJ2-7, the V gene TRBV7-2; TRBD2 might be the D (6 bases). CDR3 size: 15 residues. In germline, CDR1 is SGHTA, CDR2 FQGNSA. V was shortened by 5 bases and J by 0 bases, with 14 bases between the two germline ends. The CDR3 here is CASSQTGTFSYEQYF. Here the CDR3 DNA reads TGTGCCAGCAGCCAAACCGGGACTTTCTCCTACGAGCAGTACTTC. Filled out from reference TRBV7-2 and TRBJ2-7, the complete variable domain reads GAGVSQSPSNKVTEKGKDVELRCDPISGHTALYWYRQSLGQGLEFLIYFQGNSAPDKSGLPSDRFSAERTGGSVSTLTIQRTQQEDSAVYLCASSQTGTFSYEQYFGPGTRLTVT.

This clonotype showed up many times. This CDR3 is CASTTYRANYGYTF. CDR3 nucleotide sequence: TGTGCCAGCACCACCTACAGGGCTAACTATGGCTACACCTTC. The V and J genes are TRBV9 and TRBJ1-2; a possible D gene is TRBD1 (6 bases). The CDR3 contains 14 residues. The V gene's germline CDR1 is SGDLS and CDR2 YYNGEE. The V end lost 6 bases, the J end lost 0 bases, and 12 bases lay between the germline ends.

There are many counts of this clonotype. The chain carries TRBV7-9 and TRBJ1-2, with 7 positions matching TRBD1. J gave up 10 bases and V 7 bases, and 12 bases lay outside the gene matches. Germline CDR1 and CDR2: SEHNR and FQNEAQ (reference sequence). The CDR3 length is 13 residues. CDR3 DNA sequence: TGTGCCAGCATCTCAGGCAGGGGGTTCAACTACACCTTC. It encodes CASISGRGFNYTF.

This clonotype turned up a few times. This rearrangement joins TRBV9 to TRBJ2-7; D remains unclear. The germline CDR1 and CDR2 sequences are SGDLS and YYNGEE. This CDR3 has 13 residues. V lost 4 bases to trimming and J lost 4 bases, with 12 bases between them. DNA of the CDR3: TGTGCCAGCAGCCAAGAATTCGTTTACGAGCAGTACTTC. It is translated as CASSQEFVYEQYF.

This clonotype was observed many times. The chain is built from TRBV27 and TRBJ1-1; D not resolved. The CDR3 contains 14 residues. V lost 5 bases and J 0 bases, leaving 10 bases between the germline ends. CDR1 MNHEY and CDR2 SMNVEV come from the germline V gene (reference sequence). DNA of the CDR3: TGTGCCAGCAGTCCCCGCACGGTGAACACTGAAGCTTTCTTT. Its translation: CASSPRTVNTEAFF.

The rearrangement joins TRBV6-6 to TRBJ1-2; the match to TRBD1 covers 8 bases. The CDR3 is 14 residues long. V dropped 2 bases and J dropped 5; count of bases not matched to a gene: 4. In germline, CDR1 is MNHNY, CDR2 SVGAGI (reference sequence). CDR3 region: CASSYGTGTYGYTF. The DNA for the CDR3 is TGTGCCAGCAGTTACGGGACAGGCACATATGGCTACACCTTC.

This sequence joins TRBV29-1 and TRBJ1-2; perhaps TRBD1 as D (5 bases). CDR1 is SQVTM and CDR2 is ANQGSEA in the germline V gene. The CDR3 contains 11 residues. The V gene lost 6 bases and the J gene lost 13 bases, with 18 bases spanning the gap. CDR3 DNA sequence: TGCAGCGTGATCATAGGGGCAGGGTCCACCTTC. Its translation: CSVIIGAGSTF.

Notes on this clonotype: At one end the junction does not follow the germline gene, possibly because of a read error. V and J are TRBV5-1 and TRBJ2-7; TRBD1 agrees at 8 bases. The CDR3 extends over 14 amino acids. Germline V gene lookup returns CDR1 SGHRS and CDR2 YFSETQ. The CDR3 DNA reads TGTGCCAGCAGCTCGCGGGACAGGTCCTACGAGCAGTACTTC. This gives the protein CASSSRDRSYEQYF.

Here the CDR3 reads CSGRRGQSNTF. Written as DNA, the CDR3 is TGCAGCGGCCGAAGGGGACAGTCGAACACCTTC. The J gene is TRBJ1-2, the V gene TRBV29-1; 7 bases fit TRBD1. Germline V gene data show CDR1 as SQVTM and CDR2 as ANQGSEA. The CDR3 contains 11 residues. The junction had 11 bases not matched to a gene; V was cut back by 7 bases and J by 12 bases.

V gene TRBV2 combines with J gene TRBJ1-6; maybe TRBD1 (6 bases). This CDR3 region has 12 residues. Trimming stripped 3 bases from V and 13 bases from J, with 10 bases between. Germline CDR1 SNHLY, CDR2 FYNNEI. The CDR3 region has the DNA TGTGCCAGCAGTGAGCTGGGGGGCCCCCTCCACTTT. This translates into CASSELGGPLHF.

The CDR3 loop is CASSRDRAQANYGYTF. CDR3 coding DNA: TGTGCCAGCAGCCGGGACAGGGCCCAAGCTAACTATGGCTACACCTTC. The V call is TRBV6-6, the J call TRBJ1-2; 9 positions match TRBD1. Unmatched junction bases numbered 8, after V lost 6 bases and J lost 0 bases. In germline, CDR1 is MNHNY, CDR2 SVGAGI (reference sequence). CDR3 length: 16 residues.